Shown below are 24 T cell receptor beta chains from a single sample sequenced in a study of T-cell memory formation after mild COVID-19. TCRdb itself ran the 5' RACE reads through MiXCR, one entry per CDR3 protein. The sample holds approximately 260,000 distinct CDR3 sequences, approximately 19% seen once. The sample was PBMCs or a T cell subset sorted from them (not recorded which). The receptors here all came from a man aged 18 to 29 who had mild COVID-19 (a few samples of this study predate the infection). Cell type and time point are not known.

This clonotype was counted between two and nine times. The rearrangement links TRBV18 to TRBJ2-1; 10 nucleotides agree with TRBD2. The ends lost 6 bases at V and 2 bases at J; junction bases unmatched: 4. This CDR3 spans 15 amino acids. The germline gives CDR1 KGHSH, CDR2 LQKENI. The CDR3 sequence: CASSIAGGPYNEQFF. In DNA form, the CDR3 reads TGTGCCAGCTCGATAGCGGGGGGCCCCTACAATGAGCAGTTCTTC.

This clonotype has only a few counts. CDR3 amino acids: CASSWGLADQYF. The CDR3 DNA reads TGTGCCAGCAGTTGGGGACTTGCTGACCAGTACTTC. The V gene is TRBV12-3 or TRBV12-4, the J gene TRBJ2-5, with a possible D match to TRBD2 (6 bases). The germline V and J ends were trimmed by 4 bases and 10 bases, with 13 bases remaining between them. The CDR3 totals 12 residues.

This chain uses TRBV2 with TRBJ2-7; 7 nucleotides align to TRBD1. Trimming removed 4 bases from V and 9 bases from J; junction bases left unmatched: 6. Germline V gives CDR1 SNHLY, CDR2 FYNNEI. CDR3 length: 12 amino acids. CDR3 loop: CASSGTGARQYF. CDR3 DNA sequence: TGTGCCAGCAGTGGAACAGGGGCCAGGCAGTACTTC.

This clonotype was seen a few times. This chain links TRBV6-5 with TRBJ1-4; D may be TRBD1 (5 bases). In germline, CDR1 is MNHEY, CDR2 SVGAGI. This CDR3 comprises 14 residues. Trimming shortened V by 6 bases and J by 7 bases, and 15 bases separated the two germline ends. As DNA, the CDR3 is TGTGCCAGCAGCCGGGGAGGGGTGGTTGAAAAACTGTTTTTT. Its protein is CASSRGGVVEKLFF.

This clonotype was counted many times. This rearrangement joins TRBV7-9 to TRBJ2-3; no reliable D call. The V end lost 3 bases, the J end lost 1 base, and 5 bases lay between the germline ends. This CDR3 has 13 amino acids. The germline V gene encodes CDR1 SEHNR and CDR2 FQNEAQ (reference sequence). CDR3 DNA sequence: TGTGCCAGCAGCTTCGAGGGCACAGATACGCAGTATTTT. This codes for CASSFEGTDTQYF.

V gene TRBV20-1 combines with J gene TRBJ2-1, with unresolved D. The CDR3 runs 13 residues. Germline CDR1 is DFQATT and CDR2 is SNEGSKA (reference sequence). The V and J ends lost 7 bases and 4 bases respectively, with 14 bases between them. The CDR3 DNA reads TGCAGTGAGTACTTGAAATCGTACAATGAGCAGTTCTTC. Translation gives CSEYLKSYNEQFF.

The chain couples TRBV20-1 to TRBJ1-1; no firm D call. The ends were cut back, 6 bases at V and 4 bases at J, with 18 bases in the middle. The length of the CDR3 is 14 residues. The germline CDR1 and CDR2 sequences are DFQATT and SNEGSKA (reference sequence). Written as DNA, the CDR3 is TGCAGTGCCCTGAGCTATTCCCTTTCCACTGAAGCTTTCTTT. Translating it yields CSALSYSLSTEAFF.

This clonotype was seen more than once but under ten times. The V call is TRBV14, the J call TRBJ2-2, with D uncertain. Trimming took off 1 base at V and 6 bases at J, with 6 bases between the two ends. CDR1 is SGHDN, CDR2 FVKESK, per germline. The CDR3 contains 13 residues. CDR3 amino acids: CASSQGWAGELFF. The CDR3 DNA reads TGTGCCAGCAGCCAAGGATGGGCCGGGGAGCTGTTTTTT. Full variable domain (missing parts from reference TRBV14 and TRBJ2-2): EAGVTQFPSHSVIEKGQTVTLRCDPISGHDNLYWYRRVMGKEIKFLLHFVKESKQDESGMPNNRFLAERTGGTYSTLKVQPAELEDSGVYFCASSQGWAGELFFGEGSRLTVL.

CDR3 loop: CASSVRGASGPQETQYF. The CDR3 DNA is TGTGCCAGCAGCGTTCGGGGGGCTAGCGGGCCCCAAGAGACCCAGTACTTC. This chain connects TRBV9 to TRBJ2-5; 8 bases fit TRBD2. V lost 2 bases to trimming and J lost 1 base; unmatched junction nucleotides: 10. The CDR3 is 17 residues long. CDR1 is SGDLS, CDR2 YYNGEE, per germline.

The rearrangement joins TRBV12-3 or TRBV12-4 to TRBJ1-1; D ambiguous. The CDR3 is 14 amino acids. V lost 3 bases and J lost 5, with 13 bases in between. CDR3 sequence: CASSLYRGGTEAFF. DNA of the CDR3: TGTGCCAGCAGTTTGTATCGAGGTGGGACTGAAGCTTTCTTT.

This clonotype occurred many times. The gene calls are TRBV6-6 and TRBJ2-7; D is possibly TRBD2 (5 bases). In germline, CDR1 is MNHNY, CDR2 SVGAGI (reference sequence). V was clipped by 2 bases and J by 7 bases, with 12 bases between them. The length of the CDR3 is 13 residues. The CDR3 DNA reads as TGTGCCAGCAGTTACGGTATCCCGGGGGAGCAGTACGTC. Its protein is CASSYGIPGEQYV.

This clonotype was detected a few times. This chain connects TRBV7-6 to TRBJ1-2; 9 bases fit TRBD1. V lost 5 bases to trimming and J lost 4 bases; unmatched junction nucleotides: 11. CDR3 length equals 16 residues. Per germline, CDR1 SGHVS and CDR2 FNYEAQ. CDR3: CASSPQRQGERYGYTF. DNA of the CDR3: TGTGCCAGCAGCCCCCAACGACAGGGGGAACGCTATGGCTACACCTTC.

This clonotype was counted only a few times. The chain links TRBV6-6 to TRBJ2-3; 10 nucleotides align to TRBD2. This CDR3 contains 13 residues. The germline gives CDR1 MNHNY, CDR2 SVGAGI (reference sequence). V lost 8 bases, J lost 5 bases, and 4 bases stayed unmatched. CDR3 nucleotide sequence: TGTGCCAGCGAGCGGGGGGGTGGAGATACGCAGTATTTT. Its translation: CASERGGGDTQYF.

This clonotype was detected ten times or more. V and J are TRBV7-2 and TRBJ1-3; tentatively, D is TRBD1 (6 bases). Germline CDR1 and CDR2: SGHTA and FQGNSA. This CDR3 has 15 amino acids. The ends were cut back, 3 bases at V and 1 base at J, with 10 bases in the middle. The CDR3 DNA is TGTGCCAGCAGCTTCCAGGGGACATCTGGAAACACCATATATTTT. Its translation is CASSFQGTSGNTIYF.

There are a few counts of this clonotype. This chain joins TRBV29-1 and TRBJ2-2, with D perhaps TRBD1 (6 bases). This CDR3 comprises 13 residues. Germline V gene sequence: CDR1 SQVTM, CDR2 ANQGSEA. The germline V and J ends were trimmed by 7 bases and 1 base, with 10 bases remaining between them. The CDR3 DNA is TGCAGCGCCCGGGACAAGAACACCGGGGAGCTGTTTTTT. It yields the protein CSARDKNTGELFF.

The rearrangement links TRBV27 to TRBJ1-1; a weak D match, TRBD1 (6 bases). V lost 2 bases and J 7 bases, leaving 23 bases between the germline ends. Germline CDR1 and CDR2: MNHEY and SMNVEV (reference sequence). CDR3 length: 17 residues. In DNA form, the CDR3 reads TGTGCCAGCAGTTTACTAGGGGGTGGAAAGTCCGCTATTGAAGCTTTCTTT. Translation: CASSLLGGGKSAIEAFF.

The J gene is TRBJ1-1, the V gene TRBV29-1; 7 bases line up with TRBD1. The V and J ends lost 4 bases and 3 bases, in that order; junction bases with no gene match: 5. The CDR3 consists of 13 residues. Germline assignment: CDR1 SQVTM and CDR2 ANQGSEA. CDR3: CSVVGTDYTEAFF. The CDR3 nucleotides are TGCAGCGTTGTGGGGACAGATTACACTGAAGCTTTCTTT.

This clonotype appeared a few times. The J gene is TRBJ2-5, the V gene TRBV7-6; D may match TRBD1 or TRBD2 (5 bases each). Germline V gene sequence: CDR1 SGHVS, CDR2 FNYEAQ. Trimming stripped 5 bases from V and 5 bases from J, with 18 bases between. This CDR3 has 15 amino acids. The DNA for the CDR3 is TGTGCCAGCAGCCTCACGGGATGGCCAGGGGAGACCCAGTACTTC. Encoded protein: CASSLTGWPGETQYF.

V usage is TRBV27 and J usage is TRBJ1-5; no clear D. This CDR3 has 14 residues. Germline V gives CDR1 MNHEY, CDR2 SMNVEV (reference sequence). V shed 2 bases and J shed 6 bases, with 11 bases lying between them. The CDR3 loop is CASSLSAGIQPQHF. The CDR3 DNA is TGTGCCAGCAGTTTAAGTGCCGGTATTCAGCCCCAGCATTTT.

The chain uses TRBV4-1 and TRBJ1-2, with a weak D call TRBD1 (6 bases). Germline-derived CDR1 and CDR2 are MGHRA and YSYEKL. Trimming stripped 4 bases from V and 4 bases from J, with 19 bases between. The CDR3 has 16 residues. In DNA, the CDR3 is TGCGCCAGCAGCCCTCACGGATTGGGGGGCGTCTATGGCTACACCTTC. Residues: CASSPHGLGGVYGYTF.

This chain uses TRBV11-2 with TRBJ1-2; 7 nucleotides agree with TRBD1. Germline assignment: CDR1 SGHAT and CDR2 FQNNGV. With V trimmed by 5 bases and J by 6 bases, 9 bases remained unmatched. The CDR3 covers 14 residues. The chain's CDR3 is CASSPTGVFNGYTF. CDR3 nucleotides: TGTGCCAGCAGCCCAACAGGGGTTTTCAATGGCTACACCTTC.

The chain employs TRBV5-1 and TRBJ1-1, with TRBD1 as a possible D gene (5 bases). The CDR3 has 13 amino acids. CDR1 SGHRS and CDR2 YFSETQ come from the germline V gene. Trimming took 7 bases from V and 3 from J, leaving 13 bases between them. This CDR3 is CASGRQGDTEAFF. The CDR3 nucleotides are TGCGCCAGCGGGAGGCAGGGAGACACTGAAGCTTTCTTT.

The genes are TRBV6-2 or TRBV6-3 and TRBJ2-3; tentatively, D is TRBD1 or TRBD2 (5 bases each). CDR1 and CDR2 (germline): MNHEY, SVGEGT. The CDR3 is 15 residues long. The V end lost 0 bases, the J end lost 6 bases, and 13 bases lay between the germline ends. The CDR3 DNA sequence: TGTGCCAGCAGTTACTCGCCTGGGGGAGTGGATACGCAGTATTTT. This encodes CASSYSPGGVDTQYF.

The V gene is TRBV24-1, the J gene TRBJ2-3, with D possibly matching TRBD1 (5 bases). CDR1 is KGHDR and CDR2 is SFDVKD in the germline V gene. The CDR3 runs 14 residues. V was clipped by 5 bases and J by 2 bases, with 10 bases between them. CDR3 DNA sequence: TGTGCCACCAGTGTTAAGGGGCCCACAGATACGCAGTATTTT. Translated, it gives CATSVKGPTDTQYF.